The 19 T cell receptor beta chains reported below all come from one sample, sequenced in a study of OX40 agonist ivuxolimab in advanced cancers. Profiling relied on immunoSEQ multiplex PCR, and the TCRdb table lists in-frame clones only, not all of them. Counted here are 70,000 to 90,000 clones, about 88% occurring once; the ten biggest clones make up approximately 10%. Specimen: CD4+ or CD8+ T cells sorted from blood, collected in a trial of the OX40 agonist ivuxolimab. These receptors were collected from an adult with an advanced solid tumor such as melanoma, head and neck, liver or kidney cancer.

This clone was detected once. This sequence joins TRBV29-1 and TRBJ2-2; possibly TRBD2 for D (5 bases). V lost 8 bases, J lost 1 base, and 11 bases lay in between. The CDR3 is 13 amino acids. CDR1 is SQVTM and CDR2 is ANQGSEA in the germline V gene. Here the CDR3 DNA reads TGCAGCACCGTGGCGGGGAACACCGGGGAGCTGTTTTTT. Protein product: CSTVAGNTGELFF.

The J gene is TRBJ1-2, the V gene TRBV28, with D perhaps matching TRBD1 (6 bases). V was pared by 5 bases and J by 2 bases, with 9 bases between. CDR3 size: 13 residues. Germline V gives CDR1 MDHEN, CDR2 SYDVKM. The CDR3 DNA follows: TGTGCCAGCAGTCGCGACAGGAACTATGGCTACACCTTC. This codes for CASSRDRNYGYTF.

The rearrangement links TRBV28 to TRBJ1-5; 7 positions match TRBD1. Germline V gene data show CDR1 as MDHEN and CDR2 as SYDVKM. This CDR3 region has 14 residues. After removal of 6 bases from V and 0 bases from J, the junction contained 2 bases not matched to a gene. CDR3 coding DNA: TGTGCCAGCAGCCAGGGGGTTAGCAATCAGCCCCAGCATTTT. Its translation is CASSQGVSNQPQHF.

This clone was observed once. The chain employs TRBV2 and TRBJ2-7; 8 bases are shared with TRBD1. The CDR3 consists of 16 residues. The germline V gene encodes CDR1 SNHLY and CDR2 FYNNEI. The J segment lost 2 bases and the V segment lost 2 bases, leaving 8 bases of the junction unmatched. The chain's CDR3 is CASSELPGQVTYEQYF. CDR3 sequence (DNA): TGTGCCAGCAGTGAATTACCGGGACAGGTAACCTACGAGCAGTACTTC.

V and J are TRBV28 and TRBJ2-7; D uncertain. Per germline, CDR1 MDHEN and CDR2 SYDVKM. The V end was cut by 10 bases, the J end by 0 bases, with 22 bases between. This CDR3 comprises 16 residues. CDR3 amino acids: CATSYPFQRASYEQYF. CDR3 bases: TGTGCCACCTCATATCCCTTCCAAAGGGCCTCCTACGAGCAGTACTTC.

The chain carries TRBV7-6 and TRBJ1-2; 7 bases agree with TRBD1. V trimming: 2 bases; J trimming: 4 bases; junction bases outside the gene matches: 4. The CDR3 totals 14 residues. Per germline, CDR1 SGHVS and CDR2 FNYEAQ. The CDR3 here is CASSLRQGSYGYTF. The CDR3 DNA follows: TGTGCCAGCAGCTTAAGACAGGGAAGCTATGGCTACACCTTC.

The genes are TRBV6-1 and TRBJ1-3; TRBD1 agrees at 9 bases. Germline lookup yields CDR1 MNHNS and CDR2 SASEGT. The CDR3 is 15 residues long. V gave up 5 bases and J gave up 3 bases; unmatched junction bases: 5. CDR3 region: CASSLDRGNGNTIYF. CDR3 nucleotide sequence: TGTGCCAGCAGTCTCGACAGGGGGAATGGAAACACCATATATTTT.

The rearrangement uses TRBV11-3 and TRBJ2-1; D tentatively reads TRBD1 or TRBD2 (5 bases each). V lost 2 bases and J lost 7, with 15 bases in between. The CDR3 runs to 15 residues. Germline V gives CDR1 SGHNT, CDR2 YENEEA. The DNA for the CDR3 is TGTGCCAGCAGCTTAACGGGGACGAGTAGGAATGAGCAGTTCTTC. Translated, it gives CASSLTGTSRNEQFF.

The chain is built from TRBV5-1 and TRBJ1-6; D unresolved. Germline V CDR1 and CDR2: SGHRS, YFSETQ. The V end lost 1 base, the J end lost 5 bases, and 16 bases lay between the germline ends. The CDR3 covers 17 residues. The CDR3 sequence: CASSLFARSSDNSPLHF. CDR3 sequence (DNA): TGCGCCAGCAGCTTGTTCGCGCGCTCCTCAGATAATTCACCCCTCCACTTT.

This chain uses TRBV18 with TRBJ2-1, with a possible D match to TRBD1 (6 bases). Trimming shortened V by 4 bases and J by 10 bases, and 14 bases separated the two germline ends. This CDR3 comprises 13 residues. Looked up from germline, CDR1 is KGHSH and CDR2 is LQKENI. CDR3 residues: CASSLDRVGEQFF. CDR3 nucleotide sequence: TGTGCCAGCTCACTGGACAGAGTTGGGGAGCAGTTCTTC. The full variable domain, with the rest looked up from reference TRBV18 and TRBJ2-1, is NAGVMQNPRHLVRRRGQEARLRCSPMKGHSHVYWYRQLPEEGLKFMVYLQKENIIDESGMPKERFSAEFPKEGPSILRIQQVVRGDSAAYFCASSLDRVGEQFFGPGTRLTVL.

The chain carries TRBV18 and TRBJ1-1, with 7 bases that match TRBD1. V shed 2 bases, J shed 13 bases, and the junction held 7 bases outside the gene matches. The CDR3 loop spans 12 amino acids. Germline CDR1 reads KGHSH; CDR2 reads LQKENI. The CDR3 bases are TGTGCCAGCTCACCATCAGGGGGTTATCTTTTCTTT. Its translation: CASSPSGGYLFF.

The rearrangement joins TRBV5-8 to TRBJ2-1; TRBD1 agrees at 12 bases. The germline V gene encodes CDR1 SGHTS and CDR2 YDEGEE. V gave up 4 bases and J gave up 10 bases; unmatched junction bases: 6. The CDR3 sequence is 14 residues long. The CDR3 protein is CASSARDRGREQFF. CDR3 DNA sequence: TGTGCCAGCAGCGCGCGGGACAGGGGGCGGGAGCAGTTCTTC. The full variable domain, with the rest looked up from reference TRBV5-8 and TRBJ2-1, is EAGVTQSPTHLIKTRGQQATLRCSPISGHTSVYWYQQALGLGLQFLLWYDEGEERNRGNFPPRFSGRQFPNYSSELNVNALELEDSALYLCASSARDRGREQFFGPGTRLTVL.

This clone was recorded a few times. This chain connects TRBV19 to TRBJ1-2; the D is unclear. This CDR3 has 11 amino acids. Germline loops: CDR1 LNHDA, CDR2 SQIVND (reference sequence). V lost 4 bases and J 8 bases, leaving 8 bases between the germline ends. The CDR3 here is CASSTGGGYTF. The CDR3 region has the DNA TGTGCCAGTAGTACAGGAGGCGGCTACACCTTC. Variable domain in full (rest from reference TRBV19 and TRBJ1-2): DGGITQSPKYLFRKEGQNVTLSCEQNLNHDAMYWYRQDPGQGLRLIYYSQIVNDFQKGDIAEGYSVSREKKESFPLTVTSAQKNPTAFYLCASSTGGGYTFGSGTRLTVV.

The chain has TRBV6-1 and TRBJ1-4; D unresolved. Germline V gives CDR1 MNHNS, CDR2 SASEGT. Trimming stripped 3 bases from V and 0 bases from J, with 5 bases between. The CDR3 loop spans 14 amino acids. The CDR3: CASSEGATNEKLFF. CDR3 in DNA: TGTGCCAGCAGTGAGGGCGCAACTAATGAAAAACTGTTTTTT.

The chain links TRBV5-1 to TRBJ2-2; D possibly matches TRBD1 or TRBD2 (5 bases each). V gave up 4 bases and J gave up 2 bases, with 12 bases separating them. This CDR3 has 15 residues. Per the germline V gene, CDR1 is SGHRS and CDR2 is YFSETQ. The CDR3 reads CASSPGRSNTGELFF. The DNA for the CDR3 is TGCGCCAGCAGCCCGGGACGGTCAAACACCGGGGAGCTGTTTTTT.

This sequence joins TRBV11-2 and TRBJ1-2; 7 bases line up with TRBD1. Germline V lookup: CDR1 SGHAT, CDR2 FQNNGV. The length of the CDR3 is 15 residues. The junction had 6 bases not matched to a gene; V was cut back by 2 bases and J by 3 bases. The CDR3 coding sequence is TGTGCCAGCAGCTTATTCAGGGGGAACGACTATGGCTACACCTTC. It specifies CASSLFRGNDYGYTF.

The genes are TRBV7-9 and TRBJ2-7; D is unclear. The germline V gene encodes CDR1 SEHNR and CDR2 FQNEAQ (reference sequence). V was pared by 1 base and J by 5 bases, with 15 bases between. This CDR3 comprises 15 residues. CDR3 nucleotides: TGTGCCAGCAGCTTAGAGATAGCTGGGGTAAACGAGCAGTACTTC. Translation: CASSLEIAGVNEQYF.

This chain joins TRBV6-6 and TRBJ1-3; 9 bases line up with TRBD1. The germline CDR1 and CDR2 sequences are MNHNY and SVGAGI (reference sequence). V lost 5 bases and J lost 4; bases outside the gene matches: 9. CDR3 size: 16 residues. In DNA form, the CDR3 reads TGTGCCAGCAGTCCCACAGGGGGCGCGGGGGGAAACACCATATATTTT. Translation: CASSPTGGAGGNTIYF.

The rearrangement links TRBV2 to TRBJ2-7, with 10 bases fitting TRBD2. J was trimmed by 10 bases and V by 4 bases; bases with no gene match: 13. Germline loops: CDR1 SNHLY, CDR2 FYNNEI. The CDR3 length is 15 residues. CDR3 protein: CASSVSRGLAREQYF. The DNA for the CDR3 is TGTGCCAGCAGTGTTTCTCGGGGACTAGCGAGGGAACAGTACTTC.